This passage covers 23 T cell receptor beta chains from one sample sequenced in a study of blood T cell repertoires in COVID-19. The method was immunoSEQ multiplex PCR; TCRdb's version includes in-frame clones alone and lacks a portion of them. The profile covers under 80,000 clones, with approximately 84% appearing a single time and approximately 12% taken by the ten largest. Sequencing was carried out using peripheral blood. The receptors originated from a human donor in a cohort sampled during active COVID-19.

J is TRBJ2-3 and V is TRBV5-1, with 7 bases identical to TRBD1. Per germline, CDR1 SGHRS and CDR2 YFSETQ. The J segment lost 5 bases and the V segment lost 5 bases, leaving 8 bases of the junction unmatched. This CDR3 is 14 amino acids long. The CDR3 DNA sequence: TGCGCCAGCAGGACTACAGGGGCAGGAGATACGCAGTATTTT. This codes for CASRTTGAGDTQYF.

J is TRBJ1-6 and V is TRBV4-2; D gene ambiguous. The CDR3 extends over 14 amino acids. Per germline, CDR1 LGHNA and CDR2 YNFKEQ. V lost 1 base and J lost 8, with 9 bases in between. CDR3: CASSQGRLDSPLHF. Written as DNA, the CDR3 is TGTGCCAGCAGCCAAGGGAGACTGGATTCACCCCTCCACTTT.

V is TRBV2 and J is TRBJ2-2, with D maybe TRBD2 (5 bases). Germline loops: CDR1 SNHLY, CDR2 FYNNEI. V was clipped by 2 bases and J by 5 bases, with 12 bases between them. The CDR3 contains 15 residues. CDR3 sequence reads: CASSEKGRGTGELFF. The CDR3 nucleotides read TGTGCCAGCAGTGAAAAGGGTCGAGGGACCGGGGAGCTGTTTTTT.

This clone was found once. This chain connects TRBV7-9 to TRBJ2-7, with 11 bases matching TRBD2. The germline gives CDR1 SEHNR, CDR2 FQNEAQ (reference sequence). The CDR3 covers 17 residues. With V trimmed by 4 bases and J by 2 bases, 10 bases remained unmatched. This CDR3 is CASSWGGLAADPYEQYF. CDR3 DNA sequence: TGTGCCAGCAGCTGGGGGGGACTAGCGGCGGATCCCTACGAGCAGTACTTC.

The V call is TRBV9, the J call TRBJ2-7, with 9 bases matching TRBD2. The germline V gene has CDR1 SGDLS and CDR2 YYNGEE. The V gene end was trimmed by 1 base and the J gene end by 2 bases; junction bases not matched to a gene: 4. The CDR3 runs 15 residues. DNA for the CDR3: TGTGCCAGCAGCGTATCGGCTAGCGGGGCCTACGAGCAGTACTTC. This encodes CASSVSASGAYEQYF.

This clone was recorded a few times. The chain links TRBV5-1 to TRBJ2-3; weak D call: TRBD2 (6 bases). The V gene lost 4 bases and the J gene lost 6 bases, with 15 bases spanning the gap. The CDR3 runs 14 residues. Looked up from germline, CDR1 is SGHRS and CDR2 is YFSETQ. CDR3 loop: CASSPNVGGDTQYF. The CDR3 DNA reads TGCGCCAGCAGCCCCAATGTTGGGGGGGATACGCAGTATTTT.

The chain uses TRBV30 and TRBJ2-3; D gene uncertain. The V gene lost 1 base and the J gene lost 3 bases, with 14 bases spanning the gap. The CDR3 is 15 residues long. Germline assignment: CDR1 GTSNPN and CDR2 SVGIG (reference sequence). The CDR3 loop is CAWSELHGVTDTQYF. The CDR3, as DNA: TGTGCCTGGAGTGAGCTCCACGGTGTGACAGATACGCAGTATTTT.

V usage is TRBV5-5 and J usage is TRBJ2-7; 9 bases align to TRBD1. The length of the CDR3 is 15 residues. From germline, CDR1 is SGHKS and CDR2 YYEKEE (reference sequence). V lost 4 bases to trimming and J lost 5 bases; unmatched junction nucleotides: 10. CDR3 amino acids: CASSQPQTGGNEQYF. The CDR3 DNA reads TGTGCCAGCAGCCAACCCCAGACAGGGGGTAACGAGCAGTACTTC.

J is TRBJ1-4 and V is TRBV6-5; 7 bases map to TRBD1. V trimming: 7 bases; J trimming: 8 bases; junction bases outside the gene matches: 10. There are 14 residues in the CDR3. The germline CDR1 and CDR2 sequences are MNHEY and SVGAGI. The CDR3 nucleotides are TGTGCCAGCACTTGGACAGGCCTGAGCGAAAAACTGTTTTTT. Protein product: CASTWTGLSEKLFF.

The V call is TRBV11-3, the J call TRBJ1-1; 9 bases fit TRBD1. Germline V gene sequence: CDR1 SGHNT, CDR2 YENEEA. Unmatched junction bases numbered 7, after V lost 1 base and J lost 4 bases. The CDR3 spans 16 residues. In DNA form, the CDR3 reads TGTGCCAGCAGCTTAGCCTGGACAGGGGTTGCCACTGAAGCTTTCTTT. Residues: CASSLAWTGVATEAFF.

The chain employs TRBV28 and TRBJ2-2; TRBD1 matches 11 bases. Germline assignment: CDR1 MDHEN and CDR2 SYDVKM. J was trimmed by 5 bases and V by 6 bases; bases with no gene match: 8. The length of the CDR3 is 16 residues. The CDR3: CASRGQGQGVTGELFF. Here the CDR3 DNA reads TGTGCCAGCAGGGGCCAGGGACAGGGGGTTACCGGGGAGCTGTTTTTT.

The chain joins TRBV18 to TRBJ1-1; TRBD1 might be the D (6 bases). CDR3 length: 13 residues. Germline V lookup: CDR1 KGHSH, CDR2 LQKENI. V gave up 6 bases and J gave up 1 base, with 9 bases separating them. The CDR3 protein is CASSQDRNTEAFF. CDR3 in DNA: TGTGCCAGCTCTCAGGACAGGAACACTGAAGCTTTCTTT.

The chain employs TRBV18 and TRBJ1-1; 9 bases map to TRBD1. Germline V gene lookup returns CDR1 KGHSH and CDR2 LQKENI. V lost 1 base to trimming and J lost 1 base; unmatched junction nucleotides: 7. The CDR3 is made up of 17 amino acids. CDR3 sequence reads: CASSPLRAGQGNTEAFF. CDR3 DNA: TGTGCCAGCTCACCACTACGAGCGGGACAGGGGAACACTGAAGCTTTCTTT.

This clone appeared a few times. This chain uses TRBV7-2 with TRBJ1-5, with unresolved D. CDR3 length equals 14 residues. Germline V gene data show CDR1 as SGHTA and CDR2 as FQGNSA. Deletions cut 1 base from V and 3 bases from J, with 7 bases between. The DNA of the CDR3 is TGTGCCAGCAGCTTAGGGTGGGCCAATCAGCCCCAGCATTTT. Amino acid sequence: CASSLGWANQPQHF.

CDR3 in DNA: TGCGCCAGCAGCCAGACGGGGCTAGCGGGGGGGCAGTATTTT. It encodes CASSQTGLAGGQYF. This chain links TRBV4-1 with TRBJ2-3; 11 bases line up with TRBD2. Trimming cost V 3 bases and J 11 bases; bases outside gene matches: 7. This CDR3 contains 14 residues. Per the germline V gene, CDR1 is MGHRA and CDR2 is YSYEKL.

The CDR3 protein is CASSSTDSSNTEAFF. The CDR3 DNA reads TGTGCCAGCAGCTCTACGGACAGCTCGAACACTGAAGCTTTCTTT. The chain is built from TRBV7-2 and TRBJ1-1; possibly TRBD1 for D (6 bases). Germline-derived CDR1 and CDR2 are SGHTA and FQGNSA. V shed 4 bases and J shed 1 base, with 13 bases lying between them. This CDR3 contains 15 residues.

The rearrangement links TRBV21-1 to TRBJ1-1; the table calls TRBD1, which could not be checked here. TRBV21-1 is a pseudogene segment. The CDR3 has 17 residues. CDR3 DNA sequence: TGTGCCAGCAGCAAAGTTCCGCAAGACAGTATGAACACTGAAGCTTTCTTT. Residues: CASSKVPQDSMNTEAFF.

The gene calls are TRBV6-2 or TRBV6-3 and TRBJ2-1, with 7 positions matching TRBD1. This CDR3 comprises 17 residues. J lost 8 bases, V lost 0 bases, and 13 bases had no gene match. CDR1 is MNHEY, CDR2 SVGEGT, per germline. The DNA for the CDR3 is TGTGCCAGCAGTTACTCTTCAGACAGGGTGAGGGACGATGAGCAGTTCTTC. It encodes CASSYSSDRVRDDEQFF.

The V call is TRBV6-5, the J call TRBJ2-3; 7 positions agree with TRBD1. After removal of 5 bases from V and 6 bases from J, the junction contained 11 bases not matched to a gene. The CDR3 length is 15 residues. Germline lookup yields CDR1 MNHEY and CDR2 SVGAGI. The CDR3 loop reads CASSLLTGKRDTQYF. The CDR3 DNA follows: TGTGCCAGCAGTCTGTTGACAGGGAAAAGGGATACGCAGTATTTT.

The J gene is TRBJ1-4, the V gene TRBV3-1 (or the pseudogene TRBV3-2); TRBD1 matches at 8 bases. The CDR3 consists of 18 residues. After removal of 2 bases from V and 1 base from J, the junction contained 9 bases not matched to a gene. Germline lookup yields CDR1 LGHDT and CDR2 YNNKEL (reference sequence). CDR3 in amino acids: CASSQSQDRVGTNEKLFF. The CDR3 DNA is TGTGCCAGCAGCCAAAGCCAGGACAGGGTGGGAACTAATGAAAAACTGTTTTTT.

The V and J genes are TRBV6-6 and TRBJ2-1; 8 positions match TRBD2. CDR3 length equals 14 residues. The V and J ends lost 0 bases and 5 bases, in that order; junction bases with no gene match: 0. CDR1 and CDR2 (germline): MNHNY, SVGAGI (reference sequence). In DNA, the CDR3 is TGTGCCAGCAGTTACTCGCGGGGGGACAATGAGCAGTTCTTC. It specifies CASSYSRGDNEQFF.

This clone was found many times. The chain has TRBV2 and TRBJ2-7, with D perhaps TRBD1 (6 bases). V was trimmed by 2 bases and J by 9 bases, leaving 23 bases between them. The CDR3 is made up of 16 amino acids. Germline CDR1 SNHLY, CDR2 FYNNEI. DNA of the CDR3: TGTGCCAGCAGTGAATTGTGGGGGACAACCTTACGTGTGCAGTACTTC. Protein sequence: CASSELWGTTLRVQYF.

The CDR3 reads CASSTDRNTEAFF. The DNA of the CDR3 is TGTGCCAGCAGCACAGACAGGAACACTGAAGCTTTCTTT. The J gene is TRBJ1-1, the V gene TRBV7-6, with D perhaps TRBD1 (5 bases). The V and J ends lost 5 bases and 1 base respectively, with 8 bases between them. Per the germline V gene, CDR1 is SGHVS and CDR2 is FNYEAQ. The CDR3 runs to 13 residues.